This TCR beta chain was identified in a study of shared clonotypes between healthy human individuals. Whole-study findings and limits: It was observed that approximately 5% of naive CD4 clonotypes were shared across a handful of donors. Blood was the sole source, and tissue repertoires probably differ. The small donor group covered limited genetic and exposure diversity.

Positively selected for CCR7, the CD45RO-negative cells used as naive CD8 cells excluded terminally differentiated effector memory CD45RA+ cells. With respect to this clone: Its antigen is undetermined.

When replicate PCRs were run on sorted subsets, they used around 0.2 ug DNA, approximately 27,000 T cell genomes. The assay was immunoSEQ multiplex PCR, and TCRdb's table has in-frame clones only and misses some. The sample has millions of clones, more than 85% seen once. The receptor's source is a man aged 18 to 30 in good health. Some clones in this sample may be carry-over from other donors' samples. The sequencing input was naive CD8+ T cells from PBMCs.

CDR3 residues: CASSLDGTTPYNEQFF. The CDR3 nucleotides are TGCGCCAGCAGCTTGGATGGGACGACCCCTTACAATGAGCAGTTCTTC. V is TRBV5-1 and J is TRBJ2-1; D possibly matches TRBD1 or TRBD2 (5 bases each). Germline V gene sequence: CDR1 SGHRS, CDR2 YFSETQ. The V end was cut by 0 bases, the J end by 4 bases, with 14 bases between. CDR3 size: 16 residues.